This T cell receptor beta chain was recorded in a study of OX40 agonist ivuxolimab in advanced cancers. Study results and limitations: CD8+ T cells (on average) carried more expanded clones than CD4+ T cells. Dose levels from 0.1 to 3.0 mg/kg saw CD4+ and CD8+ blood T cells expand clonally by week 6. The investigators did not determine what antigen specificity the expanded peripheral T cells had.

Notes on this clone: The antigen is undetermined.

TCRdb's copy holds only in-frame clones and misses some; the assay was immunoSEQ multiplex PCR. Of tens of thousands of clones in the sample, more than 85% were seen once. This receptor was taken from an adult with an advanced solid tumor such as melanoma, head and neck, liver or kidney cancer. The sequencing here drew on CD4+ or CD8+ T cells sorted from blood, taken in a trial of the OX40 agonist ivuxolimab.

The CDR3 DNA sequence: TGTGCCATCATGAGTCGGGTCTTCAATGAGCAGTTCTTC. Translation gives CAIMSRVFNEQFF. The V call is TRBV6-1, the J call TRBJ2-1; D unresolved. The CDR3 runs 13 residues. The germline V gene has CDR1 MNHNS and CDR2 SASEGT. V was trimmed by 10 bases and J by 6 bases, leaving 16 bases between them.